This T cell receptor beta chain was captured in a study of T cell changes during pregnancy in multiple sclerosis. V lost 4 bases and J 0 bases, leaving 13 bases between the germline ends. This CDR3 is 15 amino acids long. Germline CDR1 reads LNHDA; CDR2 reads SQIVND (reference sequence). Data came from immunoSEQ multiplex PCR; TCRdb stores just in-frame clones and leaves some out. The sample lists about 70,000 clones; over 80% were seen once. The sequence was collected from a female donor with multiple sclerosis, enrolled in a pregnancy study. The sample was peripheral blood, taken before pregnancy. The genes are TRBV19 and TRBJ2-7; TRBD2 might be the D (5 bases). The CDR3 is CASSSLAPGSYEQYF. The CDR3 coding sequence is TGTGCCAGTAGTAGTCTAGCTCCTGGCTCCTACGAGCAGTACTTC.